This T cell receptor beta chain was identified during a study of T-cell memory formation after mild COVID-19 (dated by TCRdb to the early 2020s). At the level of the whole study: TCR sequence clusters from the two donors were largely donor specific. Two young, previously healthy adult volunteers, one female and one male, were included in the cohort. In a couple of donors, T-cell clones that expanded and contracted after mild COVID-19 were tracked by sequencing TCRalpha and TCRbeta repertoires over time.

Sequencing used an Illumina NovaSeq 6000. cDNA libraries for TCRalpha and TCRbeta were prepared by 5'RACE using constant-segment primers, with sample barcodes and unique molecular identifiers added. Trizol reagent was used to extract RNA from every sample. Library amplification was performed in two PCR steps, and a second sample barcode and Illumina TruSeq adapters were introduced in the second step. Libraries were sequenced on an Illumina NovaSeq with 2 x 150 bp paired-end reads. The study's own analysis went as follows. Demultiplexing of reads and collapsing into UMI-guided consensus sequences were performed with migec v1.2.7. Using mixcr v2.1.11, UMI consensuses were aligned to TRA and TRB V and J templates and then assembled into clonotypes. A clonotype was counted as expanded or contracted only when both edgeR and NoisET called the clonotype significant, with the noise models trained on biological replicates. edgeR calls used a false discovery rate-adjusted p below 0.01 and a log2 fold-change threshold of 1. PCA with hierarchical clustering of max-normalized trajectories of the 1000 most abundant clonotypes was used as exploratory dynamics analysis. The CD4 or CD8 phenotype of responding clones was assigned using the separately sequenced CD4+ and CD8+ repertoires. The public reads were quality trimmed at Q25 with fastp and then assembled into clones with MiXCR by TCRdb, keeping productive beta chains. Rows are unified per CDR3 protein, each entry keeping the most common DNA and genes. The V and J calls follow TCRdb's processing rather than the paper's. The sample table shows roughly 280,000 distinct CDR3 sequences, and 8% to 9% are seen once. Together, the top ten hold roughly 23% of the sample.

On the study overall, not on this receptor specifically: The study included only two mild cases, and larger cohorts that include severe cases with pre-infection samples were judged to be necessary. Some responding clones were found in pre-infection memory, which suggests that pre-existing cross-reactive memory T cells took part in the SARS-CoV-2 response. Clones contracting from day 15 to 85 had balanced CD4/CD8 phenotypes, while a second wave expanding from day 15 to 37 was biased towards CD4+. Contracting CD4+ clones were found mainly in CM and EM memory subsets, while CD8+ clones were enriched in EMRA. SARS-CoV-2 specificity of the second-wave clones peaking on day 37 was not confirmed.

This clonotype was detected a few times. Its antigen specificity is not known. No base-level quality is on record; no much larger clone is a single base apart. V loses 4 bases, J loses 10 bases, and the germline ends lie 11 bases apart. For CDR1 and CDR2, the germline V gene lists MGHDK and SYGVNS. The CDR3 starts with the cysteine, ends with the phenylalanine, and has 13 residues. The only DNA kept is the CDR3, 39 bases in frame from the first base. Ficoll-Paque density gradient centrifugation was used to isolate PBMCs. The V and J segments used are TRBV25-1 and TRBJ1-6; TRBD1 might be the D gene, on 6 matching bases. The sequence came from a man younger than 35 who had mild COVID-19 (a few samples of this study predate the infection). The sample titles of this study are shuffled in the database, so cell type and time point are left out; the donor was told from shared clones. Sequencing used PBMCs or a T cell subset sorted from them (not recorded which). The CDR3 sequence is CASSARGGSPLHF. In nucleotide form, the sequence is TGTGCCAGCAGTGCCAGGGGTGGGTCACCCCTCCACTTT.